This entry concerns a single TCR beta chain. The protocol was immunoSEQ multiplex PCR, while the TCRdb copy is restricted to in-frame clones and leaves out a portion. The data show about 7,200 clones, 75% to 90% seen once. The CDR3 has 13 amino acids. Germline values: CDR1 LNHDA, CDR2 SQIVND (reference sequence). V gave up 4 bases and J gave up 8 bases, with 14 bases separating them. These data come from a study of PD-1 and CTLA-4 blockade in melanoma. The sequences come from CD8+ T cells from peripheral blood, collected before anti-PD-1 treatment. The V and J genes are TRBV19 and TRBJ1-1; perhaps TRBD1 as D (5 bases). The source of this sequence is a human donor with melanoma. CDR3 nucleotide sequence: TGTGCCAGTAGTACGGCCGGGACTTCAGAAGCTTTCTTT. Translation: CASSTAGTSEAFF.